This T cell receptor beta chain derives from a study of a mutant IDH1 vaccine in newly diagnosed glioma. Germline V gene sequence: CDR1 SSHAT, CDR2 FNYEAQ (reference sequence). This CDR3 has 13 residues. TCRdb's table, derived via immunoSEQ multiplex PCR, lists solely in-frame clones and lacks some. The top ten hold around 20% of the sample, which has about 40,000 clones, 82% seen once. Comment on this clone: Antigen: not known. One junction end disagrees with the germline gene, perhaps due to a read error.

The time point denotes: week 47, end of study. Vaccination used 300 ug of mutant IDH1 20-mer peptide per dose, with topical imiquimod. The vaccination schedule gave patients eight doses in weeks 1, 3, 5, 7, 11, 15, 19 and 23. V is TRBV7-7 and J is TRBJ2-3, with 9 nucleotides matching TRBD1. Specimen: PBMCs, collected from a glioma patient whose treatment included an IDH1 peptide vaccine. The origin of this receptor is a man aged 18 to 30 with glioma. Some clones in this sample may be carry-over from other donors' samples. The CDR3 loop is CASSSTGGRTQYF. CDR3 bases: TGTGCTAGCAGCTCCACAGGGGGCCGTACGCAGTATTTT.